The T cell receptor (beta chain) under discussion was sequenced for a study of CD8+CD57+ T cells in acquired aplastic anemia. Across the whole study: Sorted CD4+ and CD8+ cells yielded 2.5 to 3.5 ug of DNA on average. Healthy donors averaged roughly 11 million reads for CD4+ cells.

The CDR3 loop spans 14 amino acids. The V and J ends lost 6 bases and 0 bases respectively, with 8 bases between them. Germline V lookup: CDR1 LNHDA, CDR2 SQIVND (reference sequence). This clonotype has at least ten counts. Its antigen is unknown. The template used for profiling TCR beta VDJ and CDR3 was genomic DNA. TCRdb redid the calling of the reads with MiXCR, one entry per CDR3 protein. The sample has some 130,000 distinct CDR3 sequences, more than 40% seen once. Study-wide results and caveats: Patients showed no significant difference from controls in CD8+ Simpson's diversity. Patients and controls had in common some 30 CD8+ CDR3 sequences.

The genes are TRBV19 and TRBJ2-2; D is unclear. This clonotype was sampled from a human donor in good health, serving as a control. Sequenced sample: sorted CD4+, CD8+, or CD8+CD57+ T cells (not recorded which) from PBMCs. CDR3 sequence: CASRLGPNTGELFF. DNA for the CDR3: TGTGCCAGTAGACTCGGGCCGAACACCGGGGAGCTGTTTTTT. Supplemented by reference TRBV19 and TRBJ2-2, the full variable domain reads DGGITQSPKYLFRKEGQNVTLSCEQNLNHDAMYWYRQDPGQGLRLIYYSQIVNDFQKGDIAEGYSVSREKKESFPLTVTSAQKNPTAFYLCASRLGPNTGELFFGEGSRLTVL.